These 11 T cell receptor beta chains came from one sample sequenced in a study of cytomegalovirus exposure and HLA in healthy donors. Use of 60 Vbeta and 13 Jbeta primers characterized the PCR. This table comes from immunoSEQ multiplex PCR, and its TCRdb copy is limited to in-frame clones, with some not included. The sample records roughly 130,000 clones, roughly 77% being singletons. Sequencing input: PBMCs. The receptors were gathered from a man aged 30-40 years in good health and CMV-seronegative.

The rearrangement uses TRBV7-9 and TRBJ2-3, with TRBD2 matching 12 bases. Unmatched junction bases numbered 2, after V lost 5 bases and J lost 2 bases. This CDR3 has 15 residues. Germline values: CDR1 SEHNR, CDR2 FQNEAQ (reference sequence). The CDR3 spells CASSRTSGNTDTQYF. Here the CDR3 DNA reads TGTGCCAGCAGCCGGACTAGCGGGAACACAGATACGCAGTATTTT.

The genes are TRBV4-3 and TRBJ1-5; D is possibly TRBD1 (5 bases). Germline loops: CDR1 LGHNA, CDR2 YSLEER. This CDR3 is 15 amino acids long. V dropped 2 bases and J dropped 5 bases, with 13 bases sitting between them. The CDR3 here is CASSQSSRGDQPQHF. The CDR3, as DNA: TGCGCCAGCAGCCAATCTTCCCGGGGGGATCAGCCCCAGCATTTT.

CDR3 in amino acids: CAWSPQSVYGYTF. In DNA form, the CDR3 reads TGTGCCTGGAGCCCCCAGAGCGTCTATGGCTACACCTTC. J is TRBJ1-2 and V is TRBV30; D is uncertain. This CDR3 spans 13 amino acids. Trimming removed 3 bases at V and 4 bases at J, with 12 bases between. Germline V gene sequence: CDR1 GTSNPN, CDR2 SVGIG (reference sequence).

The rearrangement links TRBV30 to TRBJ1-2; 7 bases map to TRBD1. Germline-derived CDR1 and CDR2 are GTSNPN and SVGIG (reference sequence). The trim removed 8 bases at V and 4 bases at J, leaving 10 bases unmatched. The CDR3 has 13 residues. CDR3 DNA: TGTGCCGGGGGACAGCGAGAAATCTATGGCTACACCTTC. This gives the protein CAGGQREIYGYTF.

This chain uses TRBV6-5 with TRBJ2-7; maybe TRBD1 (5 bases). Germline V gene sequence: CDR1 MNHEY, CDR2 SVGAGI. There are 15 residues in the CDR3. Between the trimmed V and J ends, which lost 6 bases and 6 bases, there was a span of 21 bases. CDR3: CASRTRDSPWGEQYF. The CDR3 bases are TGTGCCAGCAGGACTCGCGACAGCCCCTGGGGCGAGCAGTACTTC.

CDR3 bases: TGTGCCAGCAGCCCGGGGAGGAATCAGCCCCAGCATTTT. Translating gives CASSPGRNQPQHF. This chain links TRBV5-6 with TRBJ1-5; D ambiguous. Trimming stripped 4 bases from V and 4 bases from J, with 9 bases between. The CDR3 extends over 13 amino acids. The germline gives CDR1 SGHDT, CDR2 YYEEEE.

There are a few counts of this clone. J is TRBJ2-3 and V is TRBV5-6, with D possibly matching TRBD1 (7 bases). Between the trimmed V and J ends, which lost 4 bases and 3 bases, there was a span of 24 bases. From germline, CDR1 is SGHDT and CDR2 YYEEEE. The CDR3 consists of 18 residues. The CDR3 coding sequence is TGTGCCAGCAGCGCACGTCGCGGGACAGAGGGTGGAACAGATACGCAGTATTTT. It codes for CASSARRGTEGGTDTQYF.

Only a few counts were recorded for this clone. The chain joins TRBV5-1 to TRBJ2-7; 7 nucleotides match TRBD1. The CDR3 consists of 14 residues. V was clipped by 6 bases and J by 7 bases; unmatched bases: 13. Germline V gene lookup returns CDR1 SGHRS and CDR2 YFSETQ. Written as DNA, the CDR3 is TGCGCCAGCACCGAACAGGGGCCGACGGGAGAGCAGTACTTC. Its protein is CASTEQGPTGEQYF.

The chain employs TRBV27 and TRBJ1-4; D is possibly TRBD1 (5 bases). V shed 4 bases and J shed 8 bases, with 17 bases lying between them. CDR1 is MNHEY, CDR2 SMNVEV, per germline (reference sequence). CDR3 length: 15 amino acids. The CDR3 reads CASSSKDKGEEKLFF. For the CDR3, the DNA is TGTGCCAGCAGTTCTAAGGACAAAGGTGAAGAAAAACTGTTTTTT.

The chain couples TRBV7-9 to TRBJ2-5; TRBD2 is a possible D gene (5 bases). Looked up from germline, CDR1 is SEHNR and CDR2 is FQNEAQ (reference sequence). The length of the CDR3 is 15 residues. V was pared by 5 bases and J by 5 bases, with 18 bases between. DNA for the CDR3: TGTGCCAGCAGCCCTGAGGGCCGAATGGAGGAGACCCAGTACTTC. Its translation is CASSPEGRMEETQYF. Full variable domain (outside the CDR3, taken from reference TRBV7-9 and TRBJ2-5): DTGVSQNPRHKITKRGQNVTFRCDPISEHNRLYWYRQTLGQGPEFLTYFQNEAQLEKSRLLSDRFSAERPKGSFSTLEIQRTEQGDSAMYLCASSPEGRMEETQYFGPGTRLLVL.

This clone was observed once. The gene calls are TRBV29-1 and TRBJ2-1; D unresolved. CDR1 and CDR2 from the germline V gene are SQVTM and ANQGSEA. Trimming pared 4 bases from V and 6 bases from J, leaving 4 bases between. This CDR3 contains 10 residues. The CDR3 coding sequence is TGCAGCGTTGTCGTCAATGAGCAGTTCTTC. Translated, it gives CSVVVNEQFF.